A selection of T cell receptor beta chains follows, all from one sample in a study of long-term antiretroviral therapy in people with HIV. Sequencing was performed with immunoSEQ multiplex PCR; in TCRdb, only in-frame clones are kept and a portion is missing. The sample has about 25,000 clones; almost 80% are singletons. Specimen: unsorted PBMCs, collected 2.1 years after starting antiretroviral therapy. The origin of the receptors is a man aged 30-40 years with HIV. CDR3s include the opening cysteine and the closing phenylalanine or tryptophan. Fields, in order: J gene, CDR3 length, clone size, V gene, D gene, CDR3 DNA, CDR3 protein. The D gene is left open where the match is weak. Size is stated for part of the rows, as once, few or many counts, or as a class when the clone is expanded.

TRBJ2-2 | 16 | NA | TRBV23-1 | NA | TGCGCCAGCAGTCAAATCCGCCCCTCTAACACCGGGGAGCTGTTTTTT | CASSQIRPSNTGELFF
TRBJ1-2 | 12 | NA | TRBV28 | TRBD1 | TGTGCCAGCAGTAGGGGGCTTTATGGCTACACCTTC | CASSRGLYGYTF
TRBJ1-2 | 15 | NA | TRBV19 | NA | TGTGCCAGTAGTAGAAGACAACCCTCTAACTATGGCTACACCTTC | CASSRRQPSNYGYTF
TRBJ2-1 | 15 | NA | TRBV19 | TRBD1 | TGTGCCAGTAGTGTTACGGGACAGGGGTACAATGAGCAGTTCTTC | CASSVTGQGYNEQFF
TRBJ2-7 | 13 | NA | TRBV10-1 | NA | TGCGCCAGCAGTGACCTACGACTTAGCAAGCAGTACTTC | CASSDLRLSKQYF
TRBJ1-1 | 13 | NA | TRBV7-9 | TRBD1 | TGTGCCAGCAGCTTCGACAGGGGTGGCGAAGCTTTCTTT | CASSFDRGGEAFF
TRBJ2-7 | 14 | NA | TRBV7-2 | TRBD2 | TGTGCCAGCAGCTCCGGGAGGAGTAACGTGGAGCAGTACTTC | CASSSGRSNVEQYF
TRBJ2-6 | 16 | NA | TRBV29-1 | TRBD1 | TGCAGCGTTGATGACAGGGAAATACCTGGGGCCAACGTCCTGACTTTC | CSVDDREIPGANVLTF
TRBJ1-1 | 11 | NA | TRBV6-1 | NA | TGTGCCAGCAGTGAAGGGGGGGAAGCTTTCTTT | CASSEGGEAFF
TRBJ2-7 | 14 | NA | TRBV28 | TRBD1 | TGTGCCAGCAGCCCTCCGGGACAGGGGTTCGAGCAGTACTTC | CASSPPGQGFEQYF
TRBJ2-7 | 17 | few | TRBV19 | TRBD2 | TGTGCCAGTAGTAGGGGCGGAGGAAGCGGGAGTATCTACGAGCAGTACTTC | CASSRGGGSGSIYEQYF
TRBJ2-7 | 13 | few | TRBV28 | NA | TGTGCCAGCAGTTTACAGGCATCCTACGAGCAGTACTTC | CASSLQASYEQYF
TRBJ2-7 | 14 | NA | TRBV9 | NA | TGTGCCAGCAGCGTTTCAACAGTCTCCTACGAGCAGTACTTC | CASSVSTVSYEQYF
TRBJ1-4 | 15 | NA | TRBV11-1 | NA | TGTGCCAGCAGCTTATCCGGGGGGAAGGATGAAAAACTGTTTTTT | CASSLSGGKDEKLFF
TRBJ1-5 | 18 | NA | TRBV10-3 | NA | TGTGCCATCAGTGAGTCGACCTGGGGCAGGGTTGGCAATCAGCCCCAGCATTTT | CAISESTWGRVGNQPQHF
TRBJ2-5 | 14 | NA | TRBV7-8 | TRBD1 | TGTGCCAGCAGACCCCCACAGGGGCAGGAGACCCAGTACTTC | CASRPPQGQETQYF
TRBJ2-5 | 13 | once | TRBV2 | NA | TGTGCCAGCAATAAGGGTGGGCAAGAGACCCAGTACTTC | CASNKGGQETQYF